The sequence of this T cell receptor beta chain was determined in a study of T-cell reconstitution after alpha-beta-depleted transplantation in children. The TCRbeta library was prepared with unique molecular identifiers. TCRdb re-called the PCR reads through MiXCR, storing one row per CDR3 protein. The sample holds 210,000 or so distinct CDR3 sequences, around 9.5% seen once. The ends were cut back, 3 bases at V and 0 bases at J, with 16 bases in the middle. Germline V gene data show CDR1 as SGHVS and CDR2 as FNYEAQ. The CDR3 is 17 residues long. The chain recombines TRBV7-6 with TRBJ2-3; D is perhaps TRBD2 (6 bases). This receptor was taken from a human donor who donated a stem cell graft to a child with acute lymphoblastic leukemia. Material: PBMCs from the stem cell graft donor, obtained from the stem cell graft. CDR3 nucleotide sequence: TGTGCCAGCAGCTTGCTAAGAGCGGGCGGTAGCACAGATACGCAGTATTTT. Translation gives CASSLLRAGGSTDTQYF.